This TCR beta chain was captured in a study of T cells expressing NK-cell markers. Study conclusions and caveats: More than 5 donors showed dominant NKG2C+ clonotypes comprising roughly 1.0-7.5% of their CD8+ T cells.

A 5'RACE template switching approach incorporating UMIs was used to make TCR beta cDNA. From the 5' RACE reads, TCRdb lists one entry per CDR3 protein and no DNA. This sample's clone table lists about 550,000 distinct CDR3 sequences. A note on this clonotype: The target antigen is unknown.

The CDR3 covers 16 residues. The sequenced material came from blood T cells: a sorted CD56 or NKG2C T cell subset, CD4+ or CD8+ T cells, or bulk PBMC T cells (not recorded which). The TCR comes from a man between 18 and 35 years old in good health. This sequence joins TRBV12-3 or TRBV12-4 and TRBJ2-1; the D call from TCRdb, TRBD2, cannot be confirmed without DNA. The CDR3 loop is CASTLSRLAGTFKQFF.